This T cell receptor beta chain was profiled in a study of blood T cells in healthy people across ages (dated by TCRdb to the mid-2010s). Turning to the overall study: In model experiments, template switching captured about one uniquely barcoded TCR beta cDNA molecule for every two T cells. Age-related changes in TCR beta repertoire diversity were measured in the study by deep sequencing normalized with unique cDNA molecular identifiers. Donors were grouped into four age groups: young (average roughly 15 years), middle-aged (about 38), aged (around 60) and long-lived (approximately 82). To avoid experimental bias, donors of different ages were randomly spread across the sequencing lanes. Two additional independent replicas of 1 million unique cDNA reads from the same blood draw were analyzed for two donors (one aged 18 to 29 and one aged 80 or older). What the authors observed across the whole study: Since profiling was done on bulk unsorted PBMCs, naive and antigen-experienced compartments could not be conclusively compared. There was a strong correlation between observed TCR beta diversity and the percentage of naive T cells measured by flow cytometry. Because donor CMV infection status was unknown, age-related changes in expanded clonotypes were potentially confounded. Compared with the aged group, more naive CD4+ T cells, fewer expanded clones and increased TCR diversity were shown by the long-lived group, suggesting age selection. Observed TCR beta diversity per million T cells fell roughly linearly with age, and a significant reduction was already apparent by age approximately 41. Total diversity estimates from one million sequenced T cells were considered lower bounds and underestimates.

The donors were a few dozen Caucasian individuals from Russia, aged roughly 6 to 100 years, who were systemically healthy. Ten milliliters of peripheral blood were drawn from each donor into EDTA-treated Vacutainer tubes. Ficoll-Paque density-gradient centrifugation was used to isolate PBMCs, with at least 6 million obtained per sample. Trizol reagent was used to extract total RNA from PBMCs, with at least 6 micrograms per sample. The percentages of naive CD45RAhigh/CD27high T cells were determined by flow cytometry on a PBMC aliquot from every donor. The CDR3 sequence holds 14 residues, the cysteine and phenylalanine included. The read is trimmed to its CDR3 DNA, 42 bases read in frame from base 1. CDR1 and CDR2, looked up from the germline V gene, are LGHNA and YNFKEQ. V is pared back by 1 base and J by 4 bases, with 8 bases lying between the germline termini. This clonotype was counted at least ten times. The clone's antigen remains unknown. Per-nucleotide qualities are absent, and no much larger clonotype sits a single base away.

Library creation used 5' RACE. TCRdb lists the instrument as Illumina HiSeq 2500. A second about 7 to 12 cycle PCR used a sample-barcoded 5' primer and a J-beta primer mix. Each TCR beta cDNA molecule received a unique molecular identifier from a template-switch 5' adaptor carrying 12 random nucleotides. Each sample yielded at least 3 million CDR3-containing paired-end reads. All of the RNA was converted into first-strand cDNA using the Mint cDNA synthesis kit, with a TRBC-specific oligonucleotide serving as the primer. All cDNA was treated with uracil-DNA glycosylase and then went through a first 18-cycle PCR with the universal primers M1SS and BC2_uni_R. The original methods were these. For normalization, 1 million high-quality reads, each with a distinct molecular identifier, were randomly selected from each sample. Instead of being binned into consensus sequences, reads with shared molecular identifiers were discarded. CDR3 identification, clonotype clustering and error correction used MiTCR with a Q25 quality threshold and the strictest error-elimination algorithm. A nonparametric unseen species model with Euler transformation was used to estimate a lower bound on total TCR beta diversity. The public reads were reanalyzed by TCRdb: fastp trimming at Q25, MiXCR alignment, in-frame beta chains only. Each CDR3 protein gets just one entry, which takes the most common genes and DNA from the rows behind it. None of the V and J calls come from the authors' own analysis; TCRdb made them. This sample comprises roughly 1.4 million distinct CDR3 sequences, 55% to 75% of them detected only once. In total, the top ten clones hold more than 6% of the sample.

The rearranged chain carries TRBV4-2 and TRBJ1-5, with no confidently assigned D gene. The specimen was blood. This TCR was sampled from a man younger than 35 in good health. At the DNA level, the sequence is TGTGCCAGCAGCCAAGGGACTCTAAATCAGCCCCAGCATTTT. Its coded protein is CASSQGTLNQPQHF.